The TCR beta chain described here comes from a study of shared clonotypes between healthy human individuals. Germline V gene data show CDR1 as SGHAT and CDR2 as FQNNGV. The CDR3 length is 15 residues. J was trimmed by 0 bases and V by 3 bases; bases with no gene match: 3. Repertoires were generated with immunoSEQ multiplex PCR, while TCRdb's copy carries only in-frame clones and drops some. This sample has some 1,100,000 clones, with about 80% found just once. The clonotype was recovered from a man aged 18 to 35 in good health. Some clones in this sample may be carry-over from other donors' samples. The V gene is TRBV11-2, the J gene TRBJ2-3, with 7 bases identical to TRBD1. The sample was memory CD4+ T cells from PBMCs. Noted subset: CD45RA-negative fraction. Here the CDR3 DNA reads TGTGCCAGCAGCTTGGACAGGATCAGCACAGATACGCAGTATTTT. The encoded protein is CASSLDRISTDTQYF.